The clone carrying this T cell receptor (beta chain) has only one observation. These data come from a study of T cells in Graves' hyperthyroidism and ophthalmopathy. Researchers took RNA transcripts and amplified the TCR beta CDR3 regions from them. HTBI primers were the set used in a first-round RT-PCR of the TCR CDR3. Each CDR3 protein is one row after TCRdb ran MiXCR on the multiplex PCR reads. The table includes 380,000 or so distinct CDR3 sequences, more than 11% detected once. Diagnosis rested on symptoms, serum thyroxine and TRAb, thyroid ultrasound, and orbital computed tomography. Sequenced: blood. This receptor was identified in a woman aged 25 to 39 with Graves' hyperthyroidism.

The CDR3 loop reads CASSFRAGEETQYF. The CDR3 DNA follows: TGTGCCAGCAGCTTCCGGGCAGGGGAAGAGACCCAGTACTTC. The chain joins TRBV5-6 to TRBJ2-5; D might be TRBD1 (6 bases). Germline V CDR1 and CDR2: SGHDT, YYEEEE. Trimming left V 2 bases short and J 3 bases short, with 11 bases between. CDR3 length equals 14 residues.